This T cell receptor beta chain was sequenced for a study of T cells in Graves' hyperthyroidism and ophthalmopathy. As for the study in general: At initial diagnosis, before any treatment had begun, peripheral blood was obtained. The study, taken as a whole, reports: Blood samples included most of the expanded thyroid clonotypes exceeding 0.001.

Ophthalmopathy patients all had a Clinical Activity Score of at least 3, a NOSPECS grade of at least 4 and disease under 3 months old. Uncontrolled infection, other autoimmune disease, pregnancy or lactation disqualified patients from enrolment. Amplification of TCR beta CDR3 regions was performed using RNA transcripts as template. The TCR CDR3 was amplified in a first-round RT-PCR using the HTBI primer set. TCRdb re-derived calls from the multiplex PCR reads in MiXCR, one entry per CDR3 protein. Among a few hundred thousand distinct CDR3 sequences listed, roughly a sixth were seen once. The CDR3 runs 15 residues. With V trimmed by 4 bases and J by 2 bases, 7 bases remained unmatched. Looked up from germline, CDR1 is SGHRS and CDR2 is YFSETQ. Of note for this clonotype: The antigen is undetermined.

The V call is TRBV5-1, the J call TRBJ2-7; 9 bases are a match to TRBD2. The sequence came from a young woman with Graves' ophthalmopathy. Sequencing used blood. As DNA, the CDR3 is TGCGCCAGCAGCCTAGAGACTAGCGGAACCTACGAGCAGTACTTC. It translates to CASSLETSGTYEQYF.